This T cell receptor (beta chain) was captured by sequencing in a study of T cells after yellow fever vaccination. Study in general: Fractions low in cell number were prepared with SMART-Seq v4 Ultra Low Input.

A few counts support this clonotype. MiXCR, applied by TCRdb to the 5' RACE reads, yields one record per CDR3 protein. The repertoire holds some 250,000 distinct CDR3 sequences, with 6.9% as singletons. CDR3 size: 15 residues. The germline V gene has CDR1 KGHSH and CDR2 LQKENI. Trimming shortened V by 2 bases and J by 9 bases, and 17 bases separated the two germline ends. This sequence originates from a man in his thirties or forties who received the YFV17D yellow fever vaccine. The rearrangement joins TRBV18 to TRBJ2-1, with D perhaps assigned TRBD1 or TRBD2 (5 bases each). Sample: CD4+ T cells sorted from PBMCs, taken 15 days after the yellow fever booster vaccination. CDR3 protein: CASSPSGQGIGEQFF. DNA of the CDR3: TGTGCCAGCTCACCATCGGGGCAGGGAATTGGTGAGCAGTTCTTC.